This T cell receptor (beta chain) was observed in a study of blood T cell repertoires in COVID-19. Study-level information: Some COVID-19 samples were acute and others convalescent; all came from the United States, Italy and Spain. T cells, B-cell-depleted T cells, or PBMCs provided the cDNA or gDNA that served as material.

With V trimmed by 2 bases and J by 1 base, 4 bases remained unmatched. Germline CDR1 GTSNPN, CDR2 SVGIG (reference sequence). The CDR3 length is 15 residues. In the authors' methods: Reference gene primer amplification gave estimated nucleated cell counts. Profiled with immunoSEQ multiplex PCR; TCRdb holds only in-frame clones, not every one. D and trimming come from the DNA, and the V and J calls and clone size come from that table. The table shows 10,000 to 15,000 clones, with about 78% occurring only once. The sequence derives from a human donor in a cohort sampled during active COVID-19. The sample comprised peripheral blood. The V gene is TRBV30, the J gene TRBJ1-5; 8 bases agree with TRBD1. The CDR3 nucleotides are TGTGCCTGGAGTCCCAGGGGGCTGAGCAATCAGCCCCAGCATTTT. This gives the protein CAWSPRGLSNQPQHF. The full variable domain, in which reference TRBV30 and TRBJ1-5 provide the parts outside the CDR3, is SQTIHQWPATLVQPVGSPLSLECTVEGTSNPNLYWYRQAAGRGLQLLFYSVGIGQISSEVPQNLSASRPQDRQFILSSKKLLLSDSGFYLCAWSPRGLSNQPQHFGDGTRLSIL.